These 25 T cell receptor beta chains came from one sample sequenced in a study of radiotherapy plus CTLA-4 blockade in lung cancer. The method was immunoSEQ multiplex PCR; TCRdb's version includes in-frame clones alone and lacks a portion of them. The profile shows under 25,000 clones, about three quarters of them singletons. The starting material was peripheral blood, obtained from a patient treated with radiotherapy plus ipilimumab. The source of these receptors is a human donor with non-small cell lung cancer who had stable disease on radiotherapy plus ipilimumab.

This clone is medium-sized. The chain has TRBV20-1 and TRBJ1-2; D remains unclear. Germline V gene sequence: CDR1 DFQATT, CDR2 SNEGSKA (reference sequence). Trimming removed 6 bases from V and 5 bases from J, with 7 bases in between. The CDR3 contains 10 residues. As DNA, the CDR3 is TGCAGTGCCTACGAATATGGCTACACCTTC. Protein product: CSAYEYGYTF.

This sequence joins TRBV6-1 and TRBJ1-5; unclear D gene. The CDR3 loop spans 11 amino acids. With 8 bases removed from V and 9 bases from J, the gap between germline ends came to 11 bases. The germline gives CDR1 MNHNS, CDR2 SASEGT. The CDR3 sequence is CASEEEGPQHF. The CDR3 nucleotides read TGTGCCAGCGAGGAGGAGGGGCCCCAGCATTTT.

This chain uses TRBV29-1 with TRBJ2-5, with D perhaps matching TRBD1 (7 bases). Germline lookup yields CDR1 SQVTM and CDR2 ANQGSEA. The CDR3 has 12 amino acids. The CDR3 region has the DNA TGCGGGTTTCAGGGGGGTCAAGAGACCCAGTACTTC. This translates into CGFQGGQETQYF.

The chain is built from TRBV21-1 and TRBJ1-5; the D call in the table, TRBD1, was not verified against the DNA. TRBV21-1 is a listed pseudogene. The CDR3 runs 15 residues. The CDR3 sequence is CASSKVQGSNQPQHF. In DNA, the CDR3 is TGTGCCAGCAGCAAAGTACAGGGTAGCAATCAGCCCCAGCATTTT.

The gene calls are TRBV28 and TRBJ1-2, with D possibly TRBD1 on 6 matching bases. V dropped 7 bases and J dropped 5 bases, with 14 bases sitting between them. The germline V gene has CDR1 MDHEN and CDR2 SYDVKM. The CDR3 covers 13 residues. This chain's CDR3 is CASIQTGSYGYTF. CDR3 DNA sequence: TGTGCCAGCATTCAGACAGGCTCATATGGCTACACCTTC.

The genes are TRBV13 and TRBJ2-1, with D perhaps TRBD2 (6 bases). V was pared by 2 bases and J by 4 bases, with 15 bases between. The germline CDR1 and CDR2 sequences are PRHDT and FYEKMQ (reference sequence). CDR3 length: 16 amino acids. In DNA form, the CDR3 reads TGTGCCAGCAGCTTACAGGGCTTAGCGGCGTACAATGAGCAGTTCTTC. It is translated as CASSLQGLAAYNEQFF.

The chain uses TRBV5-6 and TRBJ2-1, with D possibly matching TRBD2 (6 bases). CDR3 size: 17 residues. Trimming stripped 4 bases from V and 1 base from J, with 18 bases between. CDR1 and CDR2 from the germline V gene are SGHDT and YYEEEE. The CDR3 reads CASSLGFRERSYNEQFF. The CDR3 DNA sequence: TGTGCCAGCAGCCTTGGGTTTCGGGAGAGATCCTACAATGAGCAGTTCTTC.

This sequence joins TRBV11-2 and TRBJ2-1; TRBD2 aligns across 11 bases. Looked up from germline, CDR1 is SGHAT and CDR2 is FQNNGV. The V gene end was trimmed by 4 bases and the J gene end by 0 bases; junction bases not matched to a gene: 5. CDR3 length: 17 amino acids. CDR3 protein: CASSSPTSGGSYNEQFF. Here the CDR3 DNA reads TGTGCCAGCAGCTCACCAACTAGCGGGGGCTCCTACAATGAGCAGTTCTTC.

CDR3 amino acids: CASRASGLETQYF. The CDR3 DNA sequence: TGTGCCAGCAGAGCTAGCGGGCTGGAGACCCAGTACTTC. The chain is built from TRBV6-1 and TRBJ2-5; 8 bases align to TRBD2. Germline V CDR1 and CDR2: MNHNS, SASEGT. V was clipped by 6 bases and J by 5 bases; unmatched bases: 5. The CDR3 contains 13 residues.

This chain links TRBV11-2 with TRBJ2-5; 8 bases fit TRBD2. V was pared by 5 bases and J by 7 bases, with 18 bases of the junction left unmatched. The CDR3 extends over 17 amino acids. CDR1 is SGHAT, CDR2 FQNNGV, per germline. CDR3: CASSHVMGGRFRGTQYF. The CDR3 region has the DNA TGTGCCAGCAGCCACGTAATGGGCGGGAGGTTTCGGGGGACCCAGTACTTC.

The CDR3 coding sequence is TGTGCCAGCAGCGACAGGGGGTTGAACACTGAAGCTTTCTTT. Protein sequence: CASSDRGLNTEAFF. The V call is TRBV6-6, the J call TRBJ1-1; 9 nucleotides match TRBD1. The ends lost 6 bases at V and 0 bases at J; junction bases unmatched: 2. The CDR3 runs 14 residues. Germline loops: CDR1 MNHNY, CDR2 SVGAGI (reference sequence).

This clone was counted a few times. The gene calls are TRBV10-3 and TRBJ2-3; D gene ambiguous. The CDR3 is 13 amino acids. Germline lookup yields CDR1 ENHRY and CDR2 SYGVKD. The ends were cut back, 3 bases at V and 1 base at J, with 5 bases in the middle. CDR3 DNA: TGTGCCATCAGTGAACCCCGCACAGATACGCAGTATTTT. Protein: CAISEPRTDTQYF.

The J gene is TRBJ1-4, the V gene TRBV7-6; possible D gene TRBD1, 6 bases. From germline, CDR1 is SGHVS and CDR2 FNYEAQ. V dropped 1 base and J dropped 0 bases, with 9 bases sitting between them. This CDR3 comprises 16 residues. The CDR3 nucleotides read TGTGCCAGCAGCTTAGGGACAGCTGCAACTAATGAAAAACTGTTTTTT. Translated, it gives CASSLGTAATNEKLFF.

V is TRBV9 and J is TRBJ2-1; no firm D call. This CDR3 is 15 amino acids long. The germline CDR1 and CDR2 sequences are SGDLS and YYNGEE. V was trimmed by 0 bases and J by 4 bases, leaving 11 bases between them. CDR3 DNA sequence: TGTGCCAGCAGCGTAGACGGGCGCCTTTACAATGAGCAGTTCTTC. It encodes CASSVDGRLYNEQFF.

The chain has TRBV19 and TRBJ2-6, with TRBD1 matching 7 bases. The CDR3 sequence is 20 residues long. J was trimmed by 2 bases and V by 6 bases; bases with no gene match: 19. Germline V gives CDR1 LNHDA, CDR2 SQIVND (reference sequence). In DNA, the CDR3 is TGTGCCAGTAGACTAGGACACGTACTGCAGACAGGGCCTGGGGCCAACGTCCTGACTTTC. Translating gives CASRLGHVLQTGPGANVLTF.

This clone has only a few counts. The V call is TRBV9, the J call TRBJ2-5; 7 bases match TRBD2. Germline V lookup: CDR1 SGDLS, CDR2 YYNGEE. This CDR3 spans 15 amino acids. The J segment lost 5 bases and the V segment lost 4 bases, leaving 11 bases of the junction unmatched. The CDR3 bases are TGTGCCAGCAGCCCCGGGGGAGGGAGAAGTGAGACCCAGTACTTC. The encoded protein is CASSPGGGRSETQYF.

The gene calls are TRBV30 and TRBJ2-7, with D hard to call. The V end lost 0 bases, the J end lost 2 bases, and 8 bases lay between the germline ends. This CDR3 comprises 13 residues. CDR1 GTSNPN and CDR2 SVGIG come from the germline V gene (reference sequence). CDR3 residues: CAWSVNGAYEQYF. The CDR3 nucleotides read TGTGCCTGGAGTGTTAACGGTGCCTACGAGCAGTACTTC. The entire variable domain, with the rest obtained from reference TRBV30 and TRBJ2-7, is as follows: SQTIHQWPATLVQPVGSPLSLECTVEGTSNPNLYWYRQAAGRGLQLLFYSVGIGQISSEVPQNLSASRPQDRQFILSSKKLLLSDSGFYLCAWSVNGAYEQYFGPGTRLTVT.

This rearrangement joins TRBV29-1 to TRBJ1-1; a possible D gene is TRBD1 (5 bases). The CDR3 sequence is 10 residues long. The V gene's germline CDR1 is SQVTM and CDR2 ANQGSEA. Deletions cut 7 bases from V and 8 bases from J, with 11 bases between. The chain's CDR3 is CSGGDREAFF. The CDR3 bases are TGCAGCGGGGGCGACAGAGAAGCTTTCTTT.

This clone was observed a few times. The gene calls are TRBV27 and TRBJ2-2; 7 bases are a match to TRBD1. This CDR3 region has 16 residues. Germline V gene sequence: CDR1 MNHEY, CDR2 SMNVEV (reference sequence). V trimming: 5 bases; J trimming: 1 base; junction bases outside the gene matches: 7. In DNA form, the CDR3 reads TGTGCCAGCAGTGCAGACCGACAGGGGAACACCGGGGAGCTGTTTTTT. Encoded protein: CASSADRQGNTGELFF.

CDR3 DNA sequence: TGTGCCAGTAGTAATGTTCAGCTGAACACTGAAGCTTTCTTT. Protein product: CASSNVQLNTEAFF. The V gene is TRBV19, the J gene TRBJ1-1, with D unresolved. CDR1 and CDR2 from the germline V gene are LNHDA and SQIVND (reference sequence). Between the trimmed V and J ends, which lost 4 bases and 0 bases, there was a span of 9 bases. This CDR3 has 14 residues.

The rearrangement links TRBV18 to TRBJ2-3; 7 positions agree with TRBD2. J was trimmed by 0 bases and V by 6 bases; bases with no gene match: 9. Per the germline V gene, CDR1 is KGHSH and CDR2 is LQKENI. The CDR3 covers 16 residues. CDR3 residues: CASSHKLAASTDTQYF. The CDR3 region has the DNA TGTGCCAGCTCTCATAAGCTAGCGGCTAGCACAGATACGCAGTATTTT. The full variable domain, in which reference TRBV18 and TRBJ2-3 provide the parts outside the CDR3, is NAGVMQNPRHLVRRRGQEARLRCSPMKGHSHVYWYRQLPEEGLKFMVYLQKENIIDESGMPKERFSAEFPKEGPSILRIQQVVRGDSAAYFCASSHKLAASTDTQYFGPGTRLTVL.

This clone showed up just a few times. The CDR3 DNA sequence: TGTGCCAGTAGGGCTGTGGGAGGGGATAACTATGGCTACACCTTC. Its protein is CASRAVGGDNYGYTF. The chain joins TRBV19 to TRBJ1-2; perhaps TRBD1 as D (5 bases). The germline V and J ends were trimmed by 6 bases and 1 base, with 15 bases remaining between them. This CDR3 spans 15 amino acids. From germline, CDR1 is LNHDA and CDR2 SQIVND (reference sequence).

This clone was counted a single time. The V and J genes are TRBV6-4 and TRBJ2-3, with TRBD2 matching 11 bases. This CDR3 is built from 15 residues. Trimming cost V 5 bases and J 6 bases; bases outside gene matches: 7. Per the germline V gene, CDR1 is MRHNA and CDR2 is SNTAGT. CDR3 amino acids: CASSPTSGSTDTQYF. The CDR3 nucleotides read TGTGCCAGCAGTCCTACTAGCGGGAGTACTGATACGCAGTATTTT.

The V gene is TRBV28, the J gene TRBJ2-7; D unclear. The germline CDR1 and CDR2 sequences are MDHEN and SYDVKM. The CDR3 extends over 11 amino acids. Trimming removed 7 bases from V and 0 bases from J, with 4 bases in between. The CDR3 loop is CASTSSYEQYF. The DNA for the CDR3 is TGTGCCAGCACAAGCTCCTACGAGCAGTACTTC.

The gene calls are TRBV2 and TRBJ1-2; no reliable D call. The V gene lost 2 bases and the J gene lost 0 bases, with 7 bases spanning the gap. The CDR3 is made up of 14 amino acids. CDR1 is SNHLY and CDR2 is FYNNEI in the germline V gene. The chain's CDR3 is CASSERAANYGYTF. DNA for the CDR3: TGTGCCAGCAGTGAACGGGCGGCTAACTATGGCTACACCTTC.